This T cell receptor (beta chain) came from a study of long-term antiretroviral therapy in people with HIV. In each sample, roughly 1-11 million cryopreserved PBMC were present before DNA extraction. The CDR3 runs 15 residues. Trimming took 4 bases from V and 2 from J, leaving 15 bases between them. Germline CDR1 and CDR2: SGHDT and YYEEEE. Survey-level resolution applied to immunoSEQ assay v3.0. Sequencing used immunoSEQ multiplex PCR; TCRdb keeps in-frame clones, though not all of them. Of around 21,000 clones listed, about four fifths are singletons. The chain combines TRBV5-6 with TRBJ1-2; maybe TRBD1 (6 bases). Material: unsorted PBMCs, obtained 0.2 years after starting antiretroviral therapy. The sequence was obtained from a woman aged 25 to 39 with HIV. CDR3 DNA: TGTGCCAGCAGCGCAGGGGTACTAGGGAACTATGGCTACACCTTC. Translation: CASSAGVLGNYGYTF.